This record concerns one T cell receptor (beta chain) sequence. Its target is unknown. The data belong to a study of T cells in Graves' hyperthyroidism and ophthalmopathy. The CDR3 consists of 15 residues. Germline CDR1 is SEHNR and CDR2 is FQNEAQ (reference sequence). Trimming took off 5 bases at V and 3 bases at J, with 16 bases between the two ends. Authors of the study amplified TCR beta CDR3 regions from RNA transcripts. First-round RT-PCR with HTBI primers amplified the TCR CDR3 region. Each CDR3 protein gets one entry after TCRdb re-called the multiplex PCR reads with MiXCR. The sample records about 720,000 distinct CDR3 sequences, roughly a sixth being singletons. General study results and limits: Also found in blood were most expanded thyroid clonotypes above 0.001.

The sequence was collected from a woman in her forties or fifties with Graves' hyperthyroidism that later progressed to Graves' ophthalmopathy. Sequenced input: blood. V usage is TRBV7-9 and J usage is TRBJ1-2, with a possible D match to TRBD1 (6 bases). The CDR3 loop is CASSPTQDRDYGYTF. The CDR3 DNA follows: TGTGCCAGCAGCCCCACCCAGGACAGAGACTATGGCTACACCTTC.